Below, 4 T cell receptor beta chains from the same sample are listed, as sequenced in a study of vaccination and CD4 T cells after COVID-19. Sequenced with the Oncomine TCR Beta short-read assay was DNA taken from cultured CD4+ T cells. TCRdb re-analysed the PCR reads in MiXCR, keeping a single row per CDR3 protein. This table holds about 7,200 distinct CDR3 sequences, approximately 60% found once. The sample's treatment: roughly 10-day PBMC culture with coronavirus spike peptide pools or control peptides (ViraFEST assay). What these receptors recognize is not known. The sequencing input was CD4+ T cells from blood, cultured in vitro. The receptors were gathered from a human donor who had recovered from COVID-19.

This chain links TRBV7-9 with TRBJ2-7; D possibly uses TRBD1 or TRBD2 (6 bases each). This CDR3 comprises 14 residues. Germline V gene data show CDR1 as SEHNR and CDR2 as FQNEAQ (reference sequence). V lost 2 bases to trimming and J lost 4 bases, with 12 bases between them. The CDR3 sequence is CASSLTGAGYEQYF. The CDR3 DNA is TGTGCCAGCAGCTTAACGGGGGCGGGATACGAGCAGTACTTC.

The chain couples TRBV21-1 to TRBJ1-1. TRBV21-1 is termed a pseudogene. The CDR3 is 15 amino acids. The CDR3 DNA is TGTGCCAGCAGCAAAGACCCCGTAAGGGACACTGAAGCTTTCTTT. Protein: CASSKDPVRDTEAFF.

The chain couples TRBV2 to TRBJ1-2; 7 nucleotides align to TRBD1. The ends lost 6 bases at V and 4 bases at J; junction bases unmatched: 5. CDR3 length: 13 amino acids. Germline values: CDR1 SNHLY, CDR2 FYNNEI. The CDR3 region is CASREDRTYGYTF. The CDR3 nucleotides are TGTGCCAGCAGGGAGGACAGGACCTATGGCTACACCTTC.

The chain is built from TRBV6-2 or TRBV6-3 and TRBJ1-2; TRBD1 matches 8 bases. Trimming at V came to 5 bases and at J to 5 bases, leaving 7 bases not matched to a gene. The germline V gene has CDR1 MNHEY and CDR2 SVGEGT. The CDR3 runs to 14 residues. CDR3 coding DNA: TGTGCCAGCAGTCATCCGGGACAGGTGTATGGCTACACCTTC. Translation: CASSHPGQVYGYTF.